This entry describes one T cell receptor beta chain. This clonotype was observed a few times. Its antigen is not yet known. No qualities accompany the bases; no much larger clone lies one base away. The sample is drawn from a study of T-cell reconstitution after alpha-beta-depleted transplantation in children (dated by TCRdb to the mid-2010s). Notes on the research overall: Using TCR repertoire profiling, the study followed T-cell immune reconstitution in a quantitative way in children after TCRalphabeta/CD19-depleted allogeneic hematopoietic cell transplantation.

Library prep was done by PCR. The sequencer was an Illumina HiSeq 2500. TCR library preparation used molecular barcoding, with unique molecular identifiers applied to normalize quantification of the TCRbeta repertoire. Using fastp at Q25 and MiXCR, TCRdb reprocessed the public reads and kept productive beta chains. Every entry covers one CDR3 protein and lists the most common genes and DNA from its rows. Present in this sample are roughly 100,000 distinct CDR3 sequences, roughly 8.8% of which were seen just once. Of the sample, 5.5% to 8% is held by the ten largest clones. The CDR3 goes from the cysteine to the phenylalanine over 15 residues. The retained sequence is limited to the CDR3, 45 bases, with the frame set at the first base. V is cut by 6 bases and J by 0 bases, and the space between the germline ends is 9 bases. Reading the germline V gene gives CDR1 SGHVS and CDR2 FQNEAQ.

The sample consisted of PBMCs from the stem cell graft donor, taken from the stem cell graft. The rearrangement combines TRBV7-8 with TRBJ2-6; possibly the D gene is TRBD1, per 5 matching bases. The receptor was derived from a human donor who donated a stem cell graft to a child with congenital amegakaryocytic thrombocytopenia. The encoded CDR3 is CASRIGASGANVLTF. At the DNA level, the sequence is TGTGCCAGCAGGATAGGGGCCTCTGGGGCCAACGTCCTGACTTTC.